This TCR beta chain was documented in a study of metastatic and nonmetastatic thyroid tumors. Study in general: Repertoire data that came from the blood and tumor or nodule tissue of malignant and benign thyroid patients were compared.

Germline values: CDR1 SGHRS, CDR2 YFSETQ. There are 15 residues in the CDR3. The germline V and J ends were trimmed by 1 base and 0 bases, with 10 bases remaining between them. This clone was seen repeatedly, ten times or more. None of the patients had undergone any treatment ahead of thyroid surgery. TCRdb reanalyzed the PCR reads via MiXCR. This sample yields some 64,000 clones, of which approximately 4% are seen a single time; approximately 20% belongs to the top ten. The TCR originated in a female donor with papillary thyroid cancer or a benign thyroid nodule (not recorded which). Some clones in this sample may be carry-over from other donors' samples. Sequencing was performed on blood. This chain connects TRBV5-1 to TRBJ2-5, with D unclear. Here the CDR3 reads CASSLRTLYQETQYF. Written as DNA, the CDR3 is TGCGCCAGCAGCTTGAGGACCTTGTACCAAGAGACCCAGTACTTC.